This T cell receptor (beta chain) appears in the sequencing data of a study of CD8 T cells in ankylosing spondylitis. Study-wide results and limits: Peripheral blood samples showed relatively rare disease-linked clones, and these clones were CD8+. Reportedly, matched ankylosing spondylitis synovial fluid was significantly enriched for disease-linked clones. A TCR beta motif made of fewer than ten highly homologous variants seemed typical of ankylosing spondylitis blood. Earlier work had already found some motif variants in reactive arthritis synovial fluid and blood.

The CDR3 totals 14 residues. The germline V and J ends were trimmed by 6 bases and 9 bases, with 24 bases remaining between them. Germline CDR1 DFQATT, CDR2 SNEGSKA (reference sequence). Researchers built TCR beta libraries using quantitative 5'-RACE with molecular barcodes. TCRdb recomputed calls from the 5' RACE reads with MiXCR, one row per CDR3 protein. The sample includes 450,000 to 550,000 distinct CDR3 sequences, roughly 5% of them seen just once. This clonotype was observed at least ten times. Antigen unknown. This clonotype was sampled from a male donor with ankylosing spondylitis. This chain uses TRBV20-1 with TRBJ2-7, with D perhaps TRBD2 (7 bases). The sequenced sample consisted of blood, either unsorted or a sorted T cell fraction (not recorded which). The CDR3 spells CSAKGGRYEAGQYF. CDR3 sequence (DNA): TGCAGTGCGAAGGGGGGGAGATACGAGGCGGGGCAGTACTTC.